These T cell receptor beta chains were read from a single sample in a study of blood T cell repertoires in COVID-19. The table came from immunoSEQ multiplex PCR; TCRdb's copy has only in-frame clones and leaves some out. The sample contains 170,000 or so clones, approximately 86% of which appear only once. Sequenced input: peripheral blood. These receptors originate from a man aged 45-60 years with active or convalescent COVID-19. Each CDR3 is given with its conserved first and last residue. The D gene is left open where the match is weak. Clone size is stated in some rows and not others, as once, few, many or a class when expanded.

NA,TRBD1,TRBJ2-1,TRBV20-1,CSAHTGAEQFF,TGCAGTGCCCATACAGGGGCTGAGCAGTTCTTC
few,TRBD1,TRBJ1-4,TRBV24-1,CATSEGGAGEKLFF,TGTGCCACCAGTGAAGGGGGCGCGGGTGAAAAACTGTTTTTT
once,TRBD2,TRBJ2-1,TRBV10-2,CASSDSLAGGPYEQFF,TGCGCCAGCAGTGACTCGCTAGCGGGAGGGCCCTATGAGCAGTTCTTC
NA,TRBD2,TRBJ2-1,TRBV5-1,CASSLRAGVSNEQFF,TGCGCCAGCAGCTTGAGGGCGGGAGTCTCCAATGAGCAGTTCTTC
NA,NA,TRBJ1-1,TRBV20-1,CSAIRVSEAFF,TGCAGTGCTATCAGGGTTTCTGAAGCTTTCTTT
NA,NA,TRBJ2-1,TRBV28,CASSLWPGGGVNEQFF,TGTGCCAGCAGTTTATGGCCTGGAGGGGGGGTAAATGAGCAGTTCTTC
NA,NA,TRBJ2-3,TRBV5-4,CASSLERVSTDTQYF,TGTGCCAGCAGCTTGGAACGGGTTAGCACAGATACGCAGTATTTT
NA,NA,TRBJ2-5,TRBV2,CASREQQETQYF,TGTGCCAGCAGAGAACAGCAAGAGACCCAGTACTTC
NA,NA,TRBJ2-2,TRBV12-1,CASSFVRQGLGGELFF,TGTGCCAGCAGCTTTGTCAGGCAGGGCTTGGGCGGGGAGCTGTTTTTT
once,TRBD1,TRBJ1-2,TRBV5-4,CASSLNQGADYGYTF,TGTGCCAGCAGCTTGAACCAGGGGGCGGACTATGGCTACACCTTC
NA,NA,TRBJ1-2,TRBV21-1,CASSKRDRGNHYYGYTF,TGTGCCAGCAGCAAAAGGGACAGGGGGAATCATTACTATGGCTACACCTTC
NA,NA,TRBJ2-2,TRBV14,CASSRPGVSGELFF,TGTGCCAGCAGCCGACCCGGGGTGTCCGGGGAGCTGTTTTTT
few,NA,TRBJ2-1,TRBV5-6,CASSPQGWGYNEQFF,TGTGCCAGCAGCCCTCAGGGTTGGGGCTACAATGAGCAGTTCTTC
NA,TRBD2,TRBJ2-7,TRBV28,CASSTSGGLYEQYF,TGTGCCAGCTCGACTAGCGGGGGGCTCTACGAGCAGTACTTC
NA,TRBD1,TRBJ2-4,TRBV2,CASSVGQGTKNIQYF,TGTGCCAGCAGTGTGGGACAGGGTACCAAAAACATTCAGTACTTC
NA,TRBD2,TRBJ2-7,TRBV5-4,CASSQGEVAGVREQYF,TGTGCCAGCAGCCAAGGAGAAGTAGCGGGAGTTAGAGAGCAGTACTTC
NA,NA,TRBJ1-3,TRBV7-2,CASSLGRGNTIYF,TGTGCCAGCAGCTTAGGGAGAGGAAACACCATATATTTT
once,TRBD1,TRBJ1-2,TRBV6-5,CASSLGQGTYGYTF,TGTGCCAGCAGTCTCGGACAGGGCACCTATGGCTACACCTTC
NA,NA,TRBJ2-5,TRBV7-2,CASSFQQETQYF,TGTGCCAGCAGCTTCCAACAAGAGACCCAGTACTTC
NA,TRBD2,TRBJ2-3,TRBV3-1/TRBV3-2,CASRNGLAGGTDTQYF,TGTGCCAGCAGAAATGGACTAGCGGGGGGCACAGATACGCAGTATTTT
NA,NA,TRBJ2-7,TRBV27,CASSPGGLGYEQYF,TGTGCCAGCAGTCCTGGGGGCCTTGGATACGAGCAGTACTTC
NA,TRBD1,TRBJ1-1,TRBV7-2,CASSDRGGGTEAFF,TGTGCCAGCAGCGACAGGGGAGGAGGGACTGAAGCTTTCTTT
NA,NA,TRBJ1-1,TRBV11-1,CASSPRQVPGGTEAFF,TGTGCCAGCAGCCCAAGACAGGTCCCGGGTGGCACTGAAGCTTTCTTT
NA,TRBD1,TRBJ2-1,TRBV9,CASSVRPPGTGENEQFF,TGTGCCAGCAGCGTCCGACCGCCCGGGACAGGGGAGAATGAGCAGTTCTTC
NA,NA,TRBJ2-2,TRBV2,CASKRLVGTGELFF,TGTGCCAGCAAGAGACTAGTGGGCACCGGGGAGCTGTTTTTT
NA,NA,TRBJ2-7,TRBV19,CASSNGGYSYEQYF,TGTGCCAGTAGTAATGGGGGGTACTCCTACGAGCAGTACTTC
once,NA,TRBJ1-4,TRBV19,CASSIVRGVEKLFF,TGTGCCAGTAGTATAGTCAGGGGTGTGGAAAAACTGTTTTTT
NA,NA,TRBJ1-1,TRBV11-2,CASSLGGGTNTEAFF,TGTGCCAGCAGCTTAGGAGGGGGTACGAACACTGAAGCTTTCTTT
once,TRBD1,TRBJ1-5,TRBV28,CASSRTGDTSNQPQHF,TGTGCCAGCAGTCGTACAGGGGACACTAGCAATCAGCCCCAGCATTTT
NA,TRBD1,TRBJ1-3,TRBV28,CASSSQGQGDLAKGGNTIYF,TGTGCCAGCAGCTCCCAGGGACAGGGAGACCTGGCCAAGGGTGGAAACACCATATATTTT
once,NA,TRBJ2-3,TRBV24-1,CATSDHSDTQYF,TGTGCCACCAGTGACCACAGCGATACGCAGTATTTT
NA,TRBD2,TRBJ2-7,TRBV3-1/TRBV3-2,CASTDSGSRNEQYF,TGTGCCAGCACCGATAGCGGGAGTCGAAACGAGCAGTACTTC
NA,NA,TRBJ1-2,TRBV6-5,CASSSGVGYTF,TGTGCCAGCAGTTCAGGGGTTGGCTACACCTTC
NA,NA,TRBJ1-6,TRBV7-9,CASSLFLVSSYNSPLHF,TGTGCCAGCAGCTTATTCTTGGTCAGCTCCTATAATTCACCCCTCCACTTT
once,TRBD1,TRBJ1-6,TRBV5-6,CASRHTGTGSSPLHF,TGTGCCAGCAGACACACCGGGACAGGGTCTTCACCCCTCCACTTT
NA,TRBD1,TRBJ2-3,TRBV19,CASSQDRGPDTQYF,TGTGCCAGTAGTCAAGACAGGGGGCCAGATACGCAGTATTTT
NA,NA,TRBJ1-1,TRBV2,CASNLQGNTEAFF,TGTGCCAGCAACCTACAGGGGAACACTGAAGCTTTCTTT
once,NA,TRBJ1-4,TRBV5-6,CASSLGGGRAHEKLFF,TGTGCCAGCAGCTTGGGGGGTGGCAGGGCACATGAAAAACTGTTTTTT
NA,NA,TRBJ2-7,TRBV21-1,CASSKGDRGYEQYF,TGTGCCAGCAGCAAAGGGGACAGGGGCTACGAGCAGTACTTC
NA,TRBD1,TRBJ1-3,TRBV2,CASSGTGGFNTIYF,TGTGCCAGCAGTGGGACAGGGGGCTTTAACACCATATATTTT
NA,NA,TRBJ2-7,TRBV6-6,CASSAGRGYEQYF,TGTGCCAGCAGCGCGGGACGAGGATACGAGCAGTACTTC
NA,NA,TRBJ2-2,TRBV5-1,CASSSGLQNTGELFF,TGCGCCAGCAGCTCGGGACTCCAGAACACCGGGGAGCTGTTTTTT
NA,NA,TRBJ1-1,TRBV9,CASNVEGGVNTEAFF,TGTGCCAGCAACGTAGAGGGAGGGGTGAACACTGAAGCTTTCTTT
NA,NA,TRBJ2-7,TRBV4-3,CASSREGGYEQYF,TGCGCCAGCAGCCGAGAAGGGGGCTACGAGCAGTACTTC
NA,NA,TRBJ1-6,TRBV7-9,CASSSSGNGNSPLHF,TGTGCCAGCAGCTCCTCAGGGAATGGTAATTCACCCCTCCACTTT
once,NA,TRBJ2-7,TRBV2,CASSDPGFIYEQYF,TGTGCCAGCAGTGACCCGGGGTTCATCTACGAGCAGTACTTC
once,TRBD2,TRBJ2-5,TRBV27,CASTYSGGQGETQYF,TGTGCCAGCACCTATAGCGGGGGGCAGGGAGAGACCCAGTACTTC
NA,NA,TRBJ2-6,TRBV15,CATSRDQVSGANVLTF,TGTGCCACCAGCAGAGATCAGGTCTCTGGGGCCAACGTCCTGACTTTC
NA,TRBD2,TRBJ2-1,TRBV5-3,CARSLRTISTSVPYNEQFF,TGTGCCAGAAGCTTGCGCACGATCAGCACTAGCGTTCCCTACAATGAGCAGTTCTTC
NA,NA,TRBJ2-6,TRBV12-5,CASGLPEANVLTF,TGTGCTAGTGGTTTGCCAGAGGCCAACGTCCTGACTTTC
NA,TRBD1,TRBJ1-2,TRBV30,CAWTNTGGYGYTF,TGTGCCTGGACCAATACAGGGGGCTATGGCTACACCTTC